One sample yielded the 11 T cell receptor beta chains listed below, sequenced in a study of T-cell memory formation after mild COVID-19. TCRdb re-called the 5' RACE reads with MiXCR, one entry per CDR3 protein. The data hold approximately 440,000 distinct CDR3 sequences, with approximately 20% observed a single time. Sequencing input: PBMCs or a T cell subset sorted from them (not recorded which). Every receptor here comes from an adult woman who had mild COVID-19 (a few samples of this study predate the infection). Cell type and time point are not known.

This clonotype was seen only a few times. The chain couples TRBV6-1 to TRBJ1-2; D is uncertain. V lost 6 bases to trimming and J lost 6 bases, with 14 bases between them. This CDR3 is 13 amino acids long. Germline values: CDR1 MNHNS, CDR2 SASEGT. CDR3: CASSATWSHGYTF. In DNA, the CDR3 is TGTGCCAGCAGCGCTACATGGTCTCATGGCTACACCTTC.

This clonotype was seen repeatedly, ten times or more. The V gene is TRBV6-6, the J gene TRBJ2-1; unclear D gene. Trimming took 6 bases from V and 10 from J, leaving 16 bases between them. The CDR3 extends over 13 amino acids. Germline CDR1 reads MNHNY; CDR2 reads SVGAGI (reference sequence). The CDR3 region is CASRAREDGEQFF. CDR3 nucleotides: TGTGCCAGCAGAGCTCGAGAGGATGGGGAGCAGTTCTTC.

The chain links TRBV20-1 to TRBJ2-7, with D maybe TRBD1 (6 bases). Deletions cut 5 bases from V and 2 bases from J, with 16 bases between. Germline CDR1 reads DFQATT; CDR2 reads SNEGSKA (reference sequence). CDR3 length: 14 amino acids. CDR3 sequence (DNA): TGCAGTGCTGCAACAGGGACCACTACCTACGAGCAGTACTTC. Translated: CSAATGTTTYEQYF.

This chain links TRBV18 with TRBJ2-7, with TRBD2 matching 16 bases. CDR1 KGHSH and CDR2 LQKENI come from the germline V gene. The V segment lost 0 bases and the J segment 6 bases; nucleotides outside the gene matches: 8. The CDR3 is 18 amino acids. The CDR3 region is CASSPPGLAGGLYSEQYF. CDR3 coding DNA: TGTGCCAGCTCACCACCGGGACTAGCGGGAGGGCTCTACAGCGAGCAGTACTTC. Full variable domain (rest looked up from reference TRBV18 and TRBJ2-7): NAGVMQNPRHLVRRRGQEARLRCSPMKGHSHVYWYRQLPEEGLKFMVYLQKENIIDESGMPKERFSAEFPKEGPSILRIQQVVRGDSAAYFCASSPPGLAGGLYSEQYFGPGTRLTVT.

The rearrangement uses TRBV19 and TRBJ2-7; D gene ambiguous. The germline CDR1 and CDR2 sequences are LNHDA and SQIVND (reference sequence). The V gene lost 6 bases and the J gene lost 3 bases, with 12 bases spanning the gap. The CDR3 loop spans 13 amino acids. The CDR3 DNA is TGTGCCAGTAGCCCTTCGGCAGACTACGAGCAGTACTTC. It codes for CASSPSADYEQYF.

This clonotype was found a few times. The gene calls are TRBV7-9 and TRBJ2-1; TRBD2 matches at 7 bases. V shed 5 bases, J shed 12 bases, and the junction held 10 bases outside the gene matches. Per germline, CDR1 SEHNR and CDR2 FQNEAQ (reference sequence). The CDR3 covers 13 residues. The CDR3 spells CASSGTTLRGQFF. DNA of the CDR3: TGTGCCAGCAGCGGGACTACCCTCAGAGGGCAGTTCTTC.

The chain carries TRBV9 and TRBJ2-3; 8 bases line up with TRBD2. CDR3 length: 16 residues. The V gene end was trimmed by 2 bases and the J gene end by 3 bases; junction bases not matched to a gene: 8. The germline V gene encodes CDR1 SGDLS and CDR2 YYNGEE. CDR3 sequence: CASSVRTSGRTDTQYF. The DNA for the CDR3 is TGTGCCAGCAGCGTTCGTACTAGCGGACGGACAGATACGCAGTATTTT.

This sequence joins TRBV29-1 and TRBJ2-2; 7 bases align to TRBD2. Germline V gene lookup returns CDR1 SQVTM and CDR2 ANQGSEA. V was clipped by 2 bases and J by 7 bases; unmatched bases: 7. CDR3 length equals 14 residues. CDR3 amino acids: CSVEMGGDHGELFF. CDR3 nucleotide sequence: TGCAGCGTTGAAATGGGGGGGGATCACGGGGAGCTGTTTTTT.

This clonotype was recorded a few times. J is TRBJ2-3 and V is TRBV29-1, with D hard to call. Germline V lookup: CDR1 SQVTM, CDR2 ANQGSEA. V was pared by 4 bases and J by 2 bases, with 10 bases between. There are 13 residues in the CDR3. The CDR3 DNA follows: TGCAGCGTTGTTCGGCACCTCACAGATACGCAGTATTTT. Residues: CSVVRHLTDTQYF.

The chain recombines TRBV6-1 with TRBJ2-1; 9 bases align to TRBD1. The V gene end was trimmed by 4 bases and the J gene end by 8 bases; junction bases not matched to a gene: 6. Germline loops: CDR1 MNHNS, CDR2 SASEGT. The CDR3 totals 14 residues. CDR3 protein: CASSAMGQGYEQFF. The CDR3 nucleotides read TGTGCCAGCAGTGCGATGGGACAGGGCTATGAGCAGTTCTTC.

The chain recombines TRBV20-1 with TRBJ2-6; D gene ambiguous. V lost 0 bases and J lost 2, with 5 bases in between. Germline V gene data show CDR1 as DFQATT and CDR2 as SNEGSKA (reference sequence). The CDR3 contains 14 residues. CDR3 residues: CSARDPPGANVLTF. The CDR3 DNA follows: TGCAGTGCTAGAGACCCCCCTGGGGCCAACGTCCTGACTTTC.